This T cell receptor beta chain was captured by sequencing in a study of shared T cell receptors in the human thymus. This clone was observed once. CDR1 LGHNA and CDR2 YSLEER come from the germline V gene. The V end was cut by 0 bases, the J end by 7 bases, with 13 bases between. CDR3 size: 15 residues. Data came from immunoSEQ multiplex PCR; TCRdb stores just in-frame clones and leaves some out. The sample includes hundreds of thousands of clones, 80% to 90% of them seen just once. In addition, the sample was reused for a study of human thymus T cells.

The material sequenced was thymocytes. This TCR was recovered from a boy under two years old with a congenital heart defect. The V gene is TRBV4-3, the J gene TRBJ2-1, with D possibly being TRBD2 (5 bases). The CDR3 region has the DNA TGCGCCAGCAGCCAAGATGGGCTAGCAAGGAATGAGCAGTTCTTC. It encodes CASSQDGLARNEQFF.